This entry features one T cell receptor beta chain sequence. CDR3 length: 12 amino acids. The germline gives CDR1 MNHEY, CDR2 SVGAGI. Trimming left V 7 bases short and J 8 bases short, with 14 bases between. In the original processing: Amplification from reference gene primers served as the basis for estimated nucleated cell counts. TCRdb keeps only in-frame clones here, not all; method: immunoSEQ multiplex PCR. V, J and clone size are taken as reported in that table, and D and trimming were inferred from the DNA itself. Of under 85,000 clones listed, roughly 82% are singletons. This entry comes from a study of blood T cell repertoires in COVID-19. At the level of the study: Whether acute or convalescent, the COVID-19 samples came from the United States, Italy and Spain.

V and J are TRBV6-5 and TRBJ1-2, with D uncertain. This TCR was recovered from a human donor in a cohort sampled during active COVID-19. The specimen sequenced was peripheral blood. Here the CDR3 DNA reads TGTGCCAGCATGCACACCACGGGGGGCTACACCTTC. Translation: CASMHTTGGYTF.